This T cell receptor (beta chain) was sequenced in a study of T cell responses to AZD1222 COVID-19 vaccine. Study observations and caveats: Baseline seropositivity occurred in only a handful of AZD1222 recipients.

The CDR3 contains 12 residues. Comment on this clone: No antigen is known for it. The junction departs from germline at one end; a sequencing error may be responsible.

Profiling relied on immunoSEQ multiplex PCR, and the TCRdb table lists in-frame clones only, not all of them. The data hold roughly 120,000 clones, with around 93% observed a single time. V usage is TRBV12-3 or TRBV12-4 and J usage is TRBJ2-7; no clear D. The sample consisted of peripheral blood, taken 28 days after the second AZD1222 dose. This TCR was sampled from an adult who received the AZD1222 COVID-19 vaccine. CDR3 sequence (DNA): TGTGCCAGTAGTTTGGGCTTAAACGAGCAGTACTTC. This codes for CASSLGLNEQYF.